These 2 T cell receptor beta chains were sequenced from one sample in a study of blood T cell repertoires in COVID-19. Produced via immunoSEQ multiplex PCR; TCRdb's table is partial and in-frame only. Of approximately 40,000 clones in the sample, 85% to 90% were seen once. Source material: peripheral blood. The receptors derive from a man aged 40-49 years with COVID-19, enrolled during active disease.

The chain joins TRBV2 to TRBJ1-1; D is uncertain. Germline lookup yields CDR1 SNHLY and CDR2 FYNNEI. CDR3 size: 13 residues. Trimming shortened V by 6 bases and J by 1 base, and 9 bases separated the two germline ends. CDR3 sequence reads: CASSAEENTEAFF. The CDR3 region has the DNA TGTGCCAGCAGCGCGGAGGAGAACACTGAAGCTTTCTTT.

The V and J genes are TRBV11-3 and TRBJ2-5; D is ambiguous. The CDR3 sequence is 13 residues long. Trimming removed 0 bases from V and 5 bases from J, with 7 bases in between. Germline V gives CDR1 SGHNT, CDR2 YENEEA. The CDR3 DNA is TGTGCCAGCAGCTTAGATAACTTCGAGACCCAGTACTTC. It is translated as CASSLDNFETQYF.